This paragraph covers one TCR beta chain sequence. Antigen unknown. Described treatment: oral pan-JAK inhibitor, 5-10 mg twice daily. Following extraction, RNA underwent reverse transcription to cDNA, which served as the sequencing template. Sequencing used immunoSEQ multiplex PCR; TCRdb keeps in-frame clones, though not all of them. Counted here are about 120,000 clones, roughly 55% occurring once; the ten biggest clones make up about 12%. The data were taken from a study of CD8+ T cells in alopecia areata. Study background: Those treated were given oral tofacitinib at 5 to 10 mg twice daily. Overall study findings and caveats: On tofacitinib, scalp clonality and expanded CD8+ clones among top 100 fell significantly.

The CDR3 is 13 amino acids. V shed 11 bases and J shed 5 bases, with 18 bases lying between them. Germline-derived CDR1 and CDR2 are MNHEY and SVGAGI. This specimen was CD8+ T cells sorted from blood, taken at week 24, from a patient treated with tofacitinib. The rearrangement joins TRBV6-5 to TRBJ1-1; possible D gene TRBD1, 6 bases. The receptor was isolated from a human donor with alopecia areata. In DNA, the CDR3 is TGTGCCTCACTGTCGGGGGGGCAGACTGAAGCTTTCTTT. It translates to CASLSGGQTEAFF.